The 2 T cell receptor beta chains in this list originate from one sample, sequenced in a study of T cell responses to AZD1222 COVID-19 vaccine. Clones were read by immunoSEQ multiplex PCR, and TCRdb kept only the in-frame ones, dropping some. This table holds over 150,000 clones, 90% found once. Source: peripheral blood, taken on day 0 of AZD1222 vaccination. These receptors all stem from an adult in good health.

This clone was picked up one time. The rearrangement links TRBV4-1 to TRBJ2-4, with a weak D call TRBD1 (6 bases). The CDR3 extends over 16 amino acids. The ends were cut back, 4 bases at V and 0 bases at J, with 13 bases in the middle. Germline CDR1 MGHRA, CDR2 YSYEKL. In DNA form, the CDR3 reads TGCGCCAGCAGCCCCTTAGGGACATCAGCCAAAAACATTCAGTACTTC. Translating it yields CASSPLGTSAKNIQYF.

The rearrangement uses TRBV3-1 (or the pseudogene TRBV3-2) and TRBJ1-3, with D tentatively TRBD1 (5 bases). V lost 0 bases and J 5 bases, leaving 17 bases between the germline ends. CDR3 length: 17 residues. The germline gives CDR1 LGHDT, CDR2 YNNKEL (reference sequence). CDR3 sequence (DNA): TGTGCCAGCAGCCAAGAACGGGGCGGCCGTGGGAGAAACACCATATATTTT. This sequence encodes CASSQERGGRGRNTIYF.